These 25 T cell receptor beta chains were all obtained from the same sample, sequenced in a study of blood T cell repertoires in COVID-19. The method was immunoSEQ multiplex PCR; TCRdb's version includes in-frame clones alone and lacks a portion of them. Of 100,000 to 150,000 clones listed, about 74% are singletons. The sequenced sample consisted of peripheral blood. These receptors were taken from a man older than 75 with COVID-19, enrolled during active disease.

J is TRBJ1-3 and V is TRBV19, with no clear D. Trimming cost V 3 bases and J 7 bases, with 13 bases left between them. This CDR3 is 14 amino acids long. CDR1 and CDR2 from the germline V gene are LNHDA and SQIVND (reference sequence). CDR3 sequence: CASSIGEYRNTIYF. The CDR3 DNA sequence: TGTGCCAGTAGTATTGGGGAGTATCGGAACACCATATATTTT.

V gene TRBV19 combines with J gene TRBJ1-1; D possibly corresponds to TRBD1 (6 bases). V lost 4 bases and J lost 5, with 11 bases in between. The CDR3 sequence is 13 residues long. Germline loops: CDR1 LNHDA, CDR2 SQIVND (reference sequence). CDR3 sequence reads: CASSNTGRTEAFF. The DNA of the CDR3 is TGTGCCAGTAGTAATACAGGGCGGACTGAAGCTTTCTTT.

The chain couples TRBV5-1 to TRBJ2-1, with 10 bases fitting TRBD2. The germline CDR1 and CDR2 sequences are SGHRS and YFSETQ. J was trimmed by 9 bases and V by 2 bases; bases with no gene match: 5. This CDR3 spans 14 amino acids. The CDR3: CASSLWTSGGEQFF. DNA of the CDR3: TGCGCCAGCAGCTTATGGACTAGCGGCGGTGAGCAGTTCTTC.

The chain has TRBV20-1 and TRBJ2-1, with D unclear. Per the germline V gene, CDR1 is DFQATT and CDR2 is SNEGSKA (reference sequence). V lost 7 bases and J lost 7, with 11 bases in between. The CDR3 runs to 11 residues. Here the CDR3 reads CSVQYDNEQFF. The CDR3 bases are TGCAGTGTACAATACGATAATGAGCAGTTCTTC.

The chain uses TRBV25-1 and TRBJ2-1; 11 positions agree with TRBD2. Germline loops: CDR1 MGHDK, CDR2 SYGVNS. The CDR3 consists of 16 residues. V lost 2 bases to trimming and J lost 6 bases; unmatched junction nucleotides: 6. CDR3 sequence reads: CASSEGGTSGVNEQFF. DNA for the CDR3: TGTGCCAGCAGTGAAGGAGGGACTAGCGGTGTCAATGAGCAGTTCTTC. The full variable domain, its missing parts supplied by reference TRBV25-1 and TRBJ2-1, is EADIYQTPRYLVIGTGKKITLECSQTMGHDKMYWYQQDPGMELHLIHYSYGVNSTEKGDLSSESTVSRIRTEHFPLTLESARPSHTSQYLCASSEGGTSGVNEQFFGPGTRLTVL.

The chain links TRBV28 to TRBJ1-1; D remains unclear. The CDR3 runs to 13 residues. V lost 6 bases and J 4 bases, leaving 12 bases between the germline ends. From germline, CDR1 is MDHEN and CDR2 SYDVKM. CDR3 amino acids: CASSPSPSTEAFF. The CDR3 DNA follows: TGTGCCAGCAGCCCCTCACCGAGCACTGAAGCTTTCTTT.

The chain combines TRBV6-2 or TRBV6-3 with TRBJ2-1; 13 positions agree with TRBD2. The length of the CDR3 is 15 residues. V was pared by 5 bases and J by 4 bases, with 2 bases of the junction left unmatched. CDR1 MNHEY and CDR2 SVGEGT come from the germline V gene. CDR3 DNA: TGTGCCAGCAGTCGGACTAGCGGGGGATACAATGAGCAGTTCTTC. Amino acids: CASSRTSGGYNEQFF.

The chain links TRBV7-2 to TRBJ2-1, with a possible D match to TRBD1 (6 bases). Trimming pared 5 bases from V and 3 bases from J, leaving 8 bases between. CDR3 size: 13 residues. Germline lookup yields CDR1 SGHTA and CDR2 FQGNSA. CDR3 sequence: CASSPDSYNEQFF. CDR3 coding DNA: TGTGCCAGCAGCCCGGACAGCTACAATGAGCAGTTCTTC.

The chain employs TRBV9 and TRBJ2-3, with 15 nucleotides matching TRBD2. The J segment lost 3 bases and the V segment lost 3 bases, leaving 2 bases of the junction unmatched. The CDR3 totals 16 residues. CDR1 is SGDLS, CDR2 YYNGEE, per germline. The CDR3 is CASSEGTSGRTDTQYF. The CDR3 nucleotides read TGTGCCAGCAGCGAGGGGACTAGCGGGAGGACAGATACGCAGTATTTT.

V and J are TRBV24-1 and TRBJ2-1, with 10 bases lining up with TRBD2. The germline gives CDR1 KGHDR, CDR2 SFDVKD. The CDR3 contains 16 residues. J was trimmed by 6 bases and V by 0 bases; bases with no gene match: 4. The CDR3 DNA sequence: TGTGCCACCAGTGATTTGGGGACTAGCGCTAGCAATGAGCAGTTCTTC. Translating gives CATSDLGTSASNEQFF.

The chain has TRBV19 and TRBJ2-1, with 12 bases matching TRBD2. The CDR3 totals 15 residues. The V and J ends lost 2 bases and 7 bases, in that order; junction bases with no gene match: 3. The germline CDR1 and CDR2 sequences are LNHDA and SQIVND (reference sequence). For the CDR3, the DNA is TGTGCCAGTAGTATATTAACTAGCGGGAGGAATGAGCAGTTCTTC. This codes for CASSILTSGRNEQFF.

The chain has TRBV6-4 and TRBJ1-5; 8 nucleotides match TRBD1. With 0 bases clipped from V and 2 bases from J, the junction kept 3 bases outside the gene matches. The CDR3 spans 16 residues. CDR1 and CDR2 (germline): MRHNA, SNTAGT. This chain's CDR3 is CASSDSKDRGNQPQHF. As DNA, the CDR3 is TGTGCCAGCAGTGACTCGAAGGACAGGGGCAATCAGCCCCAGCATTTT.

This clone was seen only a few times. The rearrangement links TRBV2 to TRBJ1-6, with D hard to call. CDR1 SNHLY and CDR2 FYNNEI come from the germline V gene. This CDR3 is built from 14 residues. The germline V and J ends were trimmed by 7 bases and 7 bases, with 14 bases remaining between them. The CDR3 DNA sequence: TGTGCCAGCACCCTTAGCCCGTGGAATTCACCCCTCCACTTT. It encodes CASTLSPWNSPLHF.

The chain employs TRBV29-1 and TRBJ2-7; D is perhaps TRBD2 (6 bases). CDR1 is SQVTM, CDR2 ANQGSEA, per germline. Trimming left V 6 bases short and J 2 bases short, with 14 bases between. The CDR3 length is 13 residues. CDR3 loop: CSVGRDFPYEQYF. The CDR3 coding sequence is TGCAGCGTAGGTCGGGACTTTCCCTACGAGCAGTACTTC.

The chain uses TRBV7-6 and TRBJ2-1, with TRBD2 matching 14 bases. The V segment lost 2 bases and the J segment 7 bases; nucleotides outside the gene matches: 7. This CDR3 has 17 amino acids. Germline V gives CDR1 SGHVS, CDR2 FNYEAQ. The CDR3 DNA reads TGTGCCAGCAGCTTAACACCGGGACTAGCGGGAGTAAATGAGCAGTTCTTC. It translates to CASSLTPGLAGVNEQFF.

The chain uses TRBV28 and TRBJ2-7; maybe TRBD1 (6 bases). V lost 4 bases, J lost 0 bases, and 13 bases lay in between. The germline CDR1 and CDR2 sequences are MDHEN and SYDVKM. The CDR3 covers 15 residues. In DNA, the CDR3 is TGTGCCAGCAGTTCACGGGACACTTACTCCTACGAGCAGTACTTC. Protein: CASSSRDTYSYEQYF.

This chain links TRBV5-1 with TRBJ1-5; 7 bases line up with TRBD1. The V gene's germline CDR1 is SGHRS and CDR2 YFSETQ. The junction had 4 bases not matched to a gene; V was cut back by 4 bases and J by 6 bases. This CDR3 comprises 13 residues. The CDR3 here is CASSPSGGQPQHF. The CDR3 nucleotides are TGCGCCAGCAGCCCCTCAGGGGGTCAGCCCCAGCATTTT.

V gene TRBV10-3 combines with J gene TRBJ1-3; D is unclear. The CDR3 consists of 13 residues. V lost 6 bases to trimming and J lost 0 bases, with 6 bases between them. Germline assignment: CDR1 ENHRY and CDR2 SYGVKD. CDR3 residues: CAISSPSGNTIYF. The CDR3 DNA reads TGTGCCATCAGCAGTCCCTCTGGAAACACCATATATTTT.

This clone has more than one count but fewer than ten. V is TRBV7-6 and J is TRBJ1-1; 7 bases are shared with TRBD1. This CDR3 comprises 18 residues. Trimming took 3 bases from V and 0 from J; bases not matched to a gene: 13. In germline, CDR1 is SGHVS, CDR2 FNYEAQ. The CDR3 region has the DNA TGTGCCAGCAGCTTGGTGCGGTCTGACAGGGCCATGAACACTGAAGCTTTCTTT. This sequence encodes CASSLVRSDRAMNTEAFF.

This clone has only a few counts. The rearrangement joins TRBV2 to TRBJ2-1; D perhaps matches TRBD2 (5 bases). This CDR3 region has 16 residues. V lost 7 bases to trimming and J lost 1 base, with 17 bases between them. Germline CDR1 SNHLY, CDR2 FYNNEI. The CDR3 sequence is CASTASYTSSYNEQFF. As DNA, the CDR3 is TGTGCCAGCACTGCTAGCTATACCAGTTCCTACAATGAGCAGTTCTTC.

This clone showed up just a few times. The chain employs TRBV10-3 and TRBJ2-1; D perhaps matches TRBD1 (6 bases). Germline CDR1 is ENHRY and CDR2 is SYGVKD. The CDR3 consists of 13 residues. Trimming left V 10 bases short and J 7 bases short, with 17 bases between. CDR3 protein: CATSEQGRNEQFF. The CDR3 region has the DNA TGTGCCACCTCCGAACAGGGAAGGAATGAGCAGTTCTTC.

Written as DNA, the CDR3 is TGTGCCAGCATATTAGCGGGAACCTACAATGAGCAGTTCTTC. Its translation: CASILAGTYNEQFF. The V call is TRBV6-5, the J call TRBJ2-1, with 8 bases lining up with TRBD2. The trim removed 7 bases at V and 2 bases at J, leaving 4 bases unmatched. The CDR3 has 14 residues. CDR1 and CDR2 (germline): MNHEY, SVGAGI.

The V gene is TRBV19, the J gene TRBJ1-2; a weak D match, TRBD1 (5 bases). V lost 4 bases and J lost 0, with 9 bases in between. CDR3 length: 14 residues. From germline, CDR1 is LNHDA and CDR2 SQIVND (reference sequence). For the CDR3, the DNA is TGTGCCAGTAGTAGACAGACCTCTAACTATGGCTACACCTTC. This codes for CASSRQTSNYGYTF.

The gene calls are TRBV27 and TRBJ1-1; 7 nucleotides line up with TRBD1. This CDR3 region has 14 residues. CDR1 is MNHEY, CDR2 SMNVEV, per germline (reference sequence). The junction had 6 bases not matched to a gene; V was cut back by 5 bases and J by 3 bases. The CDR3 sequence: CASSLRDSYTEAFF. The CDR3 bases are TGTGCCAGCAGTCTAAGGGACAGCTACACTGAAGCTTTCTTT.

J is TRBJ2-3 and V is TRBV15; 9 bases fit TRBD1. Germline CDR1 and CDR2: LNHNV and YYDKDF (reference sequence). J gave up 4 bases and V 3 bases, and 5 bases lay outside the gene matches. The CDR3 length is 15 residues. Here the CDR3 DNA reads TGTGCCACCAGCAGGGGGGACAGGGCTGCAGATACGCAGTATTTT. This sequence encodes CATSRGDRAADTQYF. Looking up the rest from reference TRBV15 and TRBJ2-3 gives the full variable domain: DAMVIQNPRYQVTQFGKPVTLSCSQTLNHNVMYWYQQKSSQAPKLLFHYYDKDFNNEADTPDNFQSRRPNTSFCFLDIRSPGLGDTAMYLCATSRGDRAADTQYFGPGTRLTVL.